The source of this TCR beta chain is a study of blood T cells in healthy people across ages. A J-beta primer mix and a sample-barcoded 5' primer were used in a second PCR of roughly 7 to 12 cycles. TCRdb redid the calling of the 5' RACE reads with MiXCR, one entry per CDR3 protein. The profile shows approximately 1.5 million distinct CDR3 sequences, 30% to 35% of them singletons. The authors isolated at least 6.5 million PBMCs per sample. Germline-derived CDR1 and CDR2 are SGHTA and FQGNSA. V was trimmed by 3 bases and J by 8 bases, leaving 16 bases between them. This CDR3 spans 14 amino acids. This clonotype turned up a few times.

The clonotype comes from a woman aged 25 to 45 in good health. The genes are TRBV7-2 and TRBJ1-2, with D possibly TRBD1 on 5 matching bases. Sequenced: blood. Here the CDR3 reads CASSFSVRAGGYTF. The CDR3 DNA is TGTGCCAGCAGCTTTTCTGTGAGGGCAGGGGGCTACACCTTC.